Below are 30 T cell receptor beta chains sequenced from a single sample in a study of shared clonotypes between healthy human individuals. Naive CD8 cells lacked CD45RO and underwent positive selection for CCR7, leaving out terminally differentiated effector memory CD45RA+ cells. TCRdb's copy holds only in-frame clones and misses some; the assay was immunoSEQ multiplex PCR. In the table there are about 590,000 clones, 95% to 96% of which are singletons. Input material: naive CD8+ T cells sorted from blood. All receptors come from a woman aged 25 to 39 in good health.

The chain joins TRBV19 to TRBJ1-1, with 9 bases matching TRBD1. The CDR3 spans 13 residues. The germline V gene encodes CDR1 LNHDA and CDR2 SQIVND (reference sequence). J was trimmed by 5 bases and V by 9 bases; bases with no gene match: 7. The CDR3 region has the DNA TGTGCCAGCCTCGGGACAGGGAGAACTGAAGCTTTCTTT. It specifies CASLGTGRTEAFF.

This clone was seen once. The V and J genes are TRBV14 and TRBJ2-3; D uncertain. Germline CDR1 is SGHDN and CDR2 is FVKESK. The CDR3 runs 14 residues. V was clipped by 7 bases and J by 1 base, with 12 bases between them. The CDR3, as DNA: TGTGCCAGCACCCCTGTGTCTGGCACAGATACGCAGTATTTT. It specifies CASTPVSGTDTQYF.

The chain joins TRBV9 to TRBJ2-7; 8 nucleotides match TRBD1. The CDR3 spans 14 residues. Germline V gene data show CDR1 as SGDLS and CDR2 as YYNGEE. Germline trimming cut 0 bases from V and 5 bases from J; bases unmatched to any gene: 4. The CDR3 nucleotides read TGTGCCAGCAGCGTAGAGGACAGGGCCCACGAGCAGTACTTC. It codes for CASSVEDRAHEQYF.

The V call is TRBV29-1, the J call TRBJ2-1; D is possibly TRBD2 (6 bases). The CDR3 is 15 residues long. V lost 1 base and J 0 bases, leaving 10 bases between the germline ends. The germline gives CDR1 SQVTM, CDR2 ANQGSEA. The DNA for the CDR3 is TGCAGCGTTGAAGGGACTATTCGCTCCTACAATGAGCAGTTCTTC. Translation: CSVEGTIRSYNEQFF.

This sequence joins TRBV29-1 and TRBJ2-7; no clear D gene. Germline V gene sequence: CDR1 SQVTM, CDR2 ANQGSEA. Trimming shortened V by 4 bases and J by 1 base, and 14 bases separated the two germline ends. This CDR3 has 14 residues. The CDR3 here is CSVVSGLVSYEQYF. The CDR3 coding sequence is TGCAGCGTTGTCTCGGGTTTGGTATCCTACGAGCAGTACTTC.

The chain employs TRBV5-8 and TRBJ2-2; 12 nucleotides line up with TRBD2. Per the germline V gene, CDR1 is SGHTS and CDR2 is YDEGEE. The length of the CDR3 is 15 residues. The V and J ends lost 4 bases and 8 bases, in that order; junction bases with no gene match: 6. The CDR3 bases are TGTGCCAGCAGCCCAAGGACTAGCGGGAATGGGGAGCTGTTTTTT. It codes for CASSPRTSGNGELFF. Variable domain in full (rest from reference TRBV5-8 and TRBJ2-2): EAGVTQSPTHLIKTRGQQATLRCSPISGHTSVYWYQQALGLGLQFLLWYDEGEERNRGNFPPRFSGRQFPNYSSELNVNALELEDSALYLCASSPRTSGNGELFFGEGSRLTVL.

J is TRBJ2-5 and V is TRBV5-4; no reliable D call. The CDR3 covers 13 residues. V lost 1 base and J lost 5, with 9 bases in between. CDR1 and CDR2 (germline): SGHNT, YYREEE (reference sequence). The CDR3 coding sequence is TGTGCCAGCAGCTTGTCTAGTGAGGAGACCCAGTACTTC. This sequence encodes CASSLSSEETQYF.

The CDR3 DNA sequence: TGCAGCGCTAGTGGACTAGCGGGAACGAGGACAGATACGCAGTATTTT. Protein sequence: CSASGLAGTRTDTQYF. The chain joins TRBV29-1 to TRBJ2-3; 12 positions match TRBD2. This CDR3 spans 16 amino acids. Germline loops: CDR1 SQVTM, CDR2 ANQGSEA. Trimming removed 7 bases from V and 3 bases from J; junction bases left unmatched: 11.

This chain connects TRBV14 to TRBJ1-2; 7 positions match TRBD1. The germline gives CDR1 SGHDN, CDR2 FVKESK. The CDR3 runs 15 residues. Trimming took 0 bases from V and 3 from J; bases not matched to a gene: 4. The CDR3 DNA is TGTGCCAGCAGCCAAGAGGAGGGGGCCTACTATGGCTACACCTTC. Encoded protein: CASSQEEGAYYGYTF.

The chain couples TRBV27 to TRBJ2-1; 10 bases are a match to TRBD2. Germline V CDR1 and CDR2: MNHEY, SMNVEV (reference sequence). J lost 9 bases, V lost 7 bases, and 9 bases had no gene match. The CDR3 loop spans 14 amino acids. The CDR3 is CASMRLAGVREQFF. In DNA form, the CDR3 reads TGTGCCAGCATGCGGCTAGCGGGAGTACGTGAGCAGTTCTTC.

This chain joins TRBV6-1 and TRBJ1-1, with D uncertain. The ends were cut back, 2 bases at V and 8 bases at J, with 12 bases in the middle. Germline values: CDR1 MNHNS, CDR2 SASEGT. The CDR3 extends over 13 amino acids. The CDR3, as DNA: TGTGCCAGCAGTGAATTTTTCGGCACCGAAGCTTTCTTT. Translating it yields CASSEFFGTEAFF.

The CDR3 spells CASSPHSGILTDTQYF. The DNA for the CDR3 is TGTGCCAGCAGTCCCCATAGCGGGATCCTCACAGATACGCAGTATTTT. The chain couples TRBV28 to TRBJ2-3, with 8 bases matching TRBD2. The germline V gene has CDR1 MDHEN and CDR2 SYDVKM. V lost 5 bases to trimming and J lost 2 bases; unmatched junction nucleotides: 9. The CDR3 runs to 16 residues.

About this clone itself: This specimen includes other DNA sequences encoding the same CDR3. V and J are TRBV7-9 and TRBJ2-1, with D possibly being TRBD2 (6 bases). There are 15 residues in the CDR3. Trimming stripped 4 bases from V and 0 bases from J, with 10 bases between. CDR1 SEHNR and CDR2 FQNEAQ come from the germline V gene (reference sequence). CDR3 sequence: CASSSTRSSYNEQFF. CDR3 bases: TGTGCCAGCAGCTCGACTAGGAGCTCCTACAATGAGCAGTTCTTC. Looking up the rest from reference TRBV7-9 and TRBJ2-1 gives the full variable domain: DTGVSQNPRHKITKRGQNVTFRCDPISEHNRLYWYRQTLGQGPEFLTYFQNEAQLEKSRLLSDRFSAERPKGSFSTLEIQRTEQGDSAMYLCASSSTRSSYNEQFFGPGTRLTVL.

The chain couples TRBV7-9 to TRBJ2-3, with D unclear. CDR1 is SEHNR and CDR2 is FQNEAQ in the germline V gene (reference sequence). The CDR3 covers 17 residues. Trimming took 5 bases from V and 4 from J, leaving 22 bases between them. The CDR3 spells CASSQSLSWAGADTQYF. As DNA, the CDR3 is TGTGCCAGCAGCCAATCTCTATCATGGGCCGGAGCAGATACGCAGTATTTT.

The chain recombines TRBV9 with TRBJ2-7, with 9 nucleotides matching TRBD2. The ends lost 0 bases at V and 3 bases at J; junction bases unmatched: 1. Per germline, CDR1 SGDLS and CDR2 YYNGEE. The CDR3 is 14 residues long. CDR3 sequence: CASSVGTSDYEQYF. The CDR3 DNA sequence: TGTGCCAGCAGCGTAGGGACTAGCGACTACGAGCAGTACTTC. Full variable domain (missing parts from reference TRBV9 and TRBJ2-7): DSGVTQTPKHLITATGQRVTLRCSPRSGDLSVYWYQQSLDQGLQFLIQYYNGEERAKGNILERFSAQQFPDLHSELNLSSLELGDSALYFCASSVGTSDYEQYFGPGTRLTVT.

This rearrangement joins TRBV28 to TRBJ2-3, with TRBD2 matching over 7 bases. The CDR3 consists of 17 residues. V shed 6 bases and J 7 bases; nucleotides not matched to a gene: 19. Germline loops: CDR1 MDHEN, CDR2 SYDVKM. CDR3 amino acids: CASSPRPWEGPTHTQYF. CDR3 sequence (DNA): TGTGCCAGCAGCCCCCGACCGTGGGAGGGACCTACCCATACGCAGTATTTT.

The rearrangement uses TRBV9 and TRBJ1-2; D is unclear. This CDR3 has 14 amino acids. Deletions cut 0 bases from V and 2 bases from J, with 8 bases between. The germline V gene encodes CDR1 SGDLS and CDR2 YYNGEE. The CDR3 region has the DNA TGTGCCAGCAGCGTAGCCCGGACCAACTATGGCTACACCTTC. Protein: CASSVARTNYGYTF.

The chain is built from TRBV7-3 and TRBJ2-7; perhaps TRBD2 as D (5 bases). The CDR3 length is 17 residues. V was cut by 5 bases and J by 4 bases, with 24 bases left in between. CDR1 and CDR2 (germline): SGHTA, FQGTGA. CDR3 amino acids: CASSPKVEVRSGYEQYF. CDR3 coding DNA: TGTGCCAGCAGCCCTAAGGTGGAGGTGCGGTCAGGTTACGAGCAGTACTTC.

This chain uses TRBV27 with TRBJ1-6; no clear D gene. CDR3 length: 16 amino acids. CDR1 MNHEY and CDR2 SMNVEV come from the germline V gene (reference sequence). V was clipped by 2 bases and J by 10 bases, with 18 bases between them. The CDR3 DNA reads as TGTGCCAGCAGTTTACAATCCTCAGGAACCGGGTCACCCCTCCACTTT. This encodes CASSLQSSGTGSPLHF.

V and J are TRBV5-4 and TRBJ1-4, with D maybe TRBD1 (5 bases). Trimming took off 4 bases at V and 6 bases at J, with 10 bases between the two ends. The CDR3 runs 13 residues. Germline V gene sequence: CDR1 SGHNT, CDR2 YYREEE (reference sequence). The CDR3 protein is CASSPGGDEKLFF. In nucleotides, the CDR3 is TGTGCCAGCAGCCCGGGGGGGGATGAAAAACTGTTTTTT.

The chain employs TRBV27 and TRBJ2-7; TRBD1 is a possible D gene (5 bases). The CDR3 extends over 13 amino acids. Between the trimmed V and J ends, which lost 7 bases and 5 bases, there was a span of 15 bases. CDR1 is MNHEY and CDR2 is SMNVEV in the germline V gene (reference sequence). The CDR3 loop reads CASTPSGAHEQYF. The CDR3 region has the DNA TGTGCCAGCACCCCGAGTGGGGCCCACGAGCAGTACTTC.

Written as DNA, the CDR3 is TGCGCCAGCAGTGAGATGAGTATTACGTCCTACGAGCAGTACTTC. This encodes CASSEMSITSYEQYF. The rearrangement links TRBV10-2 to TRBJ2-7; D gene ambiguous. The germline gives CDR1 WSHSY, CDR2 SAAADI. This CDR3 spans 15 amino acids. Trimming took 2 bases from V and 1 from J, leaving 12 bases between them.

Comment on this clone: Distinct nucleotide sequences in the sample also encode this CDR3. The chain has TRBV7-9 and TRBJ2-7; no reliable D call. CDR3 length: 12 residues. Germline loops: CDR1 SEHNR, CDR2 FQNEAQ (reference sequence). The germline V and J ends were trimmed by 5 bases and 4 bases, with 9 bases remaining between them. CDR3 DNA: TGTGCCAGCAGCCCCACAGATTACGAGCAGTACTTC. It specifies CASSPTDYEQYF.

The V gene is TRBV25-1, the J gene TRBJ1-2; D remains unclear. The CDR3 totals 15 residues. The germline V gene encodes CDR1 MGHDK and CDR2 SYGVNS. The V gene lost 2 bases and the J gene lost 7 bases, with 17 bases spanning the gap. CDR3 sequence (DNA): TGTGCCAGCAGTGAAGCGTTTGGGTCCGTAGGTGGCTACACCTTC. This encodes CASSEAFGSVGGYTF.

V is TRBV11-3 and J is TRBJ2-3; D might be TRBD2 (5 bases). The CDR3 is 14 residues long. Per the germline V gene, CDR1 is SGHNT and CDR2 is YENEEA. With 3 bases removed from V and 10 bases from J, the gap between germline ends came to 17 bases. The CDR3 is CASSFLKGDPPQYF. The CDR3 bases are TGTGCCAGCAGCTTTCTAAAGGGAGATCCCCCGCAGTATTTT.

The chain employs TRBV11-2 and TRBJ1-5; D ambiguous. The V end lost 5 bases, the J end lost 0 bases, and 11 bases lay between the germline ends. The V gene's germline CDR1 is SGHAT and CDR2 FQNNGV. The CDR3 has 15 residues. DNA of the CDR3: TGTGCCAGCAGCCCGGACGGGTATAGCAATCAGCCCCAGCATTTT. It is translated as CASSPDGYSNQPQHF.

CDR3 sequence (DNA): TGTGCCAGCAGCTTCAGGGCCACCGGGGAGCTGTTTTTT. Translating it yields CASSFRATGELFF. V gene TRBV11-3 combines with J gene TRBJ2-2; possible D gene TRBD1, 5 bases. Trimming pared 3 bases from V and 4 bases from J, leaving 6 bases between. Looked up from germline, CDR1 is SGHNT and CDR2 is YENEEA. CDR3 size: 13 residues.

Only one count was recorded for this clone. This rearrangement joins TRBV11-2 to TRBJ2-5; D tentatively fits TRBD1 or TRBD2 (5 bases each). The CDR3 runs to 15 residues. The germline V and J ends were trimmed by 0 bases and 1 base, with 9 bases remaining between them. The germline V gene encodes CDR1 SGHAT and CDR2 FQNNGV. The DNA for the CDR3 is TGTGCCAGCAGCTTAGATCTGGGGACCCAAGAGACCCAGTACTTC. Its translation is CASSLDLGTQETQYF.

V gene TRBV30 combines with J gene TRBJ1-1; possibly TRBD1 for D (5 bases). V shed 0 bases and J shed 1 base, with 9 bases lying between them. The germline V gene encodes CDR1 GTSNPN and CDR2 SVGIG (reference sequence). The CDR3 has 14 amino acids. This CDR3 reads CAWSVGRKNTEAFF. The DNA for the CDR3 is TGTGCCTGGAGTGTGGGACGTAAGAACACTGAAGCTTTCTTT.

This chain links TRBV6-5 with TRBJ1-2; TRBD1 matches at 10 bases. V shed 6 bases and J 3 bases; nucleotides not matched to a gene: 7. The germline V gene encodes CDR1 MNHEY and CDR2 SVGAGI. The length of the CDR3 is 15 residues. The CDR3 coding sequence is TGTGCCAGCAGGGGGACAGGGGATTGGGACTATGGCTACACCTTC. Translated, it gives CASRGTGDWDYGYTF.